This entry concerns a single TCR beta chain. The data stem from a study of control samples from healthy donors and cancer patients. Method: immunoSEQ multiplex PCR; TCRdb's copy keeps in-frame clones and lacks some. The top ten clones hold 2% to 2.5% of a sample with some 130,000 clones, 92% of them seen once. J was trimmed by 1 base and V by 4 bases; bases with no gene match: 1. Germline assignment: CDR1 LNHDA and CDR2 SQIVND (reference sequence). The CDR3 runs to 14 residues. The chain combines TRBV19 with TRBJ2-7, with TRBD2 matching over 10 bases. The sequenced material came from blood. The receptor was derived from a woman between 45 and 60 years old in good health. CDR3 coding DNA: TGTGCCAGTAGTAGTAGCGGGGGGTCCTACGAGCAGTACTTC. As protein: CASSSSGGSYEQYF.